This entry describes one TCR beta chain. The clone's antigen remains unknown. Base quality data are lacking; no much larger clone is found one base away. The record originates from a study of blood T cell repertoires in COVID-19 (dated by TCRdb to about 2020). Regarding the complete study: The collaborator samples originated in the United States, Italy and Spain and spanned the acute and convalescent phases of COVID-19. The prospective study material was composed of cDNA or gDNA derived from T cells, B-cell-depleted T cells, or PBMCs. Deeply sampled blood TCRbeta repertoires from subjects exposed to, actively infected with, or recovered from COVID-19 were included in the dataset. The repertoires were made available in a free public database intended to serve as a resource for research on the immune response to SARS-CoV-2. The samples were drawn from two sources: the first 160 participants of the ongoing ImmuneRACE study, and approximately 1,300 subjects contributed by 6 global collaborators. A de-identified subject ID, COVID-19 status, age in years and sex were almost always included in the sample metadata. HLA class I and class II types, where available, came from metadata supplied by the sample provider rather than from assay-based typing.

The collaborating institutions used their own protocols to collect whole blood in K2EDTA tubes. For TCRbeta analysis, collaborators shipped samples as frozen whole blood, isolated PBMCs, or DNA extracted from either of those sample types. General study outcomes and caveats: How much clinical and demographic metadata was included differed by source and by participant, and the metadata was provided uncurated.

TCRbeta CDR3 regions were amplified from genomic DNA by means of the immunoSEQ Assay, a bias-controlled multiplex PCR. For the original study's pipeline: The number of nucleated cells in each sample was estimated from the amplification of reference gene primers within the assay. To quantify the absolute abundance of each unique TCRbeta CDR3 rearrangement, sequence reads were collapsed and filtered. For each sample, productive Simpson clonality was calculated as the square root of Simpson's diversity index across productive rearrangements. Imported from immuneACCESS, the table was reduced by TCRdb to in-frame sequences with V and J called. These copies leave out some clones; in studies compared against another copy, an unresolved V gene accounts for under half, and the cause of the remainder is not known. Clone size and V and J calls were adopted from that table, with D and trimming inferred from the DNA. The table for this sample lists about 140,000 clones; approximately 82% of them were counted only once. Roughly 1.4% of the sample is taken by the ten largest.

The germline ends are 16 bases apart after V is trimmed by 3 bases and J by 0 bases. The cysteine opens and the phenylalanine closes a CDR3 of 17 amino acids. Of all the DNA, just the CDR3 is kept, 51 bases in frame from base 1. The germline V gene (reference sequence) gives CDR1 as LNHDA and CDR2 as SQIVND. The sequenced sample was peripheral blood. The chain couples TRBV19 to TRBJ2-3; the best D guess is TRBD1, with 5 bases matching. This TCR came from a human donor in a cohort sampled during active COVID-19. The CDR3 reads as follows: CASSMAVGPISTDTQYF. The nucleotides read TGTGCCAGTAGTATGGCCGTGGGGCCAATCAGCACAGATACGCAGTATTTT.